A single sample gave rise to the 28 T cell receptor beta chains below, sequenced in a study of T-cell memory formation after mild COVID-19 (dated by TCRdb to about 2021). Library preparation was by 5' RACE. Sequencing used an Illumina NovaSeq 6000. TCRdb took the public reads, trimmed them with fastp at Q25, ran MiXCR for clone calling and kept in-frame beta chains. Identical CDR3 protein sequences are pooled into one entry, listed with their most common genes and DNA. The sample includes approximately 300,000 distinct CDR3 sequences, with about 15% observed a single time. The ten largest make up approximately 20% of the sample. The sequencing sample was made of PBMCs or a T cell subset sorted from them (not recorded which). The receptors were sampled from a man between 18 and 29 years old who had mild COVID-19 (a few samples of this study predate the infection). The sample titles of this study are shuffled in the database, so cell type and time point are left out; the donor was told from shared clones.

This clonotype was seen a few times. The chain carries TRBV4-2 and TRBJ2-2; a possible D gene is TRBD1 (8 bases). The CDR3 extends over 17 amino acids. Germline CDR1 and CDR2: LGHNA and YNFKEQ. V was trimmed by 4 bases and J by 8 bases, leaving 23 bases between them. The CDR3 region is CASSRPLQGGNVGELFF. CDR3 nucleotide sequence: TGTGCCAGCAGCCGTCCCCTACAGGGGGGGAATGTGGGGGAGCTGTTTTTT.

This clonotype has only a few counts. The rearrangement joins TRBV6-2 or TRBV6-3 to TRBJ2-4; 8 bases line up with TRBD2. This CDR3 has 14 amino acids. The germline CDR1 and CDR2 sequences are MNHEY and SVGEGT. With V trimmed by 7 bases and J by 6 bases, 8 bases remained unmatched. This CDR3 reads CASMTGGTGNIQYF. CDR3 DNA sequence: TGTGCCAGCATGACGGGGGGGACGGGAAACATTCAGTACTTC.

The V call is TRBV2, the J call TRBJ2-6, with D possibly being TRBD1 (6 bases). Germline V CDR1 and CDR2: SNHLY, FYNNEI. The CDR3 has 19 residues. The germline V and J ends were trimmed by 5 bases and 0 bases, with 20 bases remaining between them. The CDR3 region is CASSPRIPGHSSGANVLTF. The CDR3 region has the DNA TGTGCCAGCAGTCCCCGTATTCCGGGACACAGCTCTGGGGCCAACGTCCTGACTTTC.

Only a few counts were recorded for this clonotype. This chain uses TRBV5-4 with TRBJ2-4, with 8 bases aligning to TRBD1. Per germline, CDR1 SGHNT and CDR2 YYREEE (reference sequence). This CDR3 region has 14 residues. The trim removed 4 bases at V and 0 bases at J, leaving 0 bases unmatched. CDR3 protein: CASSGTGAKNIQYF. The CDR3 region has the DNA TGTGCCAGCAGCGGGACAGGAGCCAAAAACATTCAGTACTTC.

A few counts support this clonotype. The chain recombines TRBV3-1 with TRBJ2-7; D might be TRBD2 (6 bases). V was shortened by 4 bases and J by 7 bases, with 14 bases between the two germline ends. Germline CDR1 reads LGHDT; CDR2 reads YNNKEL (reference sequence). The CDR3 has 13 residues. The DNA of the CDR3 is TGTGCCAGCAGCCGGGAAGGGACTTTTGAGCAGTACTTC. This translates into CASSREGTFEQYF.

The chain employs TRBV21-1 and TRBJ1-5; the D call TRBD1 from the table was never checked on the DNA. TRBV21-1 is deemed a pseudogene. CDR3 length: 16 residues. The CDR3 DNA follows: TGTGCCAGCAGCTCGCCGGGACAGGGAATCAATCAGCCCCAGCATTTT. Residues: CASSSPGQGINQPQHF.

V gene TRBV7-6 combines with J gene TRBJ2-1; 11 bases line up with TRBD2. Trimming cost V 6 bases and J 6 bases; bases outside gene matches: 7. Germline V gene lookup returns CDR1 SGHVS and CDR2 FNYEAQ. The CDR3 loop spans 15 amino acids. The CDR3 is CASSFSGGEGNEQFF. CDR3 nucleotide sequence: TGTGCCAGCAGTTTTAGCGGGGGGGAGGGCAATGAGCAGTTCTTC.

This clonotype was observed at least ten times. V and J are TRBV7-2 and TRBJ1-1; D unclear. Germline CDR1 SGHTA, CDR2 FQGNSA. The CDR3 length is 14 residues. Trimming took 5 bases from V and 3 from J, leaving 13 bases between them. Here the CDR3 DNA reads TGTGCCAGCAGCCTCACGGCGGCGGACACTGAAGCTTTCTTT. Protein product: CASSLTAADTEAFF.

This clonotype was counted between two and nine times. The chain combines TRBV5-1 with TRBJ1-2; TRBD1 aligns across 9 bases. The trim removed 2 bases at V and 4 bases at J, leaving 9 bases unmatched. This CDR3 region has 16 residues. CDR1 and CDR2 (germline): SGHRS, YFSETQ. CDR3 sequence reads: CASSFLRTGGFYGYTF. CDR3 bases: TGCGCCAGCAGCTTTCTTCGCACAGGGGGCTTCTATGGCTACACCTTC. Full variable domain (outside the CDR3, taken from reference TRBV5-1 and TRBJ1-2): KAGVTQTPRYLIKTRGQQVTLSCSPISGHRSVSWYQQTPGQGLQFLFEYFSETQRNKGNFPGRFSGRQFSNSRSEMNVSTLELGDSALYLCASSFLRTGGFYGYTFGSGTRLTVV.

In this sample, this clonotype turned up many times. The chain is built from TRBV5-1 and TRBJ2-3; a weak D match, TRBD1 (5 bases). The CDR3 runs to 15 residues. Germline CDR1 SGHRS, CDR2 YFSETQ. V was clipped by 3 bases and J by 0 bases, with 11 bases between them. The CDR3 protein is CASSSTDTSTDTQYF. CDR3 nucleotides: TGCGCCAGCAGCTCGACAGATACTAGCACAGATACGCAGTATTTT.

The chain links TRBV7-8 to TRBJ2-2, with 9 bases matching TRBD1. V lost 10 bases and J lost 5; bases outside the gene matches: 8. Germline values: CDR1 SGHVS, CDR2 FQNEAQ. The CDR3 consists of 14 residues. CDR3 in DNA: TGTGCCATGGGGGGGACAGGGTTAACCGGGGAGCTGTTTTTT. Amino acid sequence: CAMGGTGLTGELFF.

This clonotype showed up just a few times. This chain connects TRBV6-6 to TRBJ1-3; no firm D call. Germline V lookup: CDR1 MNHNY, CDR2 SVGAGI (reference sequence). V was pared by 2 bases and J by 14 bases, with 7 bases between. The CDR3 is made up of 10 amino acids. The CDR3 DNA is TGTGCCAGCAGTTACGGGTTACTATATTTT. Translated, it gives CASSYGLLYF.

Only a few counts were recorded for this clonotype. The chain is built from TRBV29-1 and TRBJ2-3; the D gene is possibly TRBD1 (6 bases). CDR3 length: 14 amino acids. Germline CDR1 SQVTM, CDR2 ANQGSEA. V was pared by 6 bases and J by 4 bases, with 17 bases between. The CDR3 DNA reads as TGCAGCGTAGCTCCACAGGGTACGGCAGATACGCAGTATTTT. Amino acids: CSVAPQGTADTQYF.

This clonotype was observed at least ten times. The V gene is TRBV7-2, the J gene TRBJ2-1; 7 positions match TRBD1. V was clipped by 3 bases and J by 6 bases; unmatched bases: 8. There are 15 residues in the CDR3. Germline V gene lookup returns CDR1 SGHTA and CDR2 FQGNSA. CDR3 DNA sequence: TGTGCCAGCAGCTTCCTAGGGGGCGTGGGCAATGAGCAGTTCTTC. This sequence encodes CASSFLGGVGNEQFF.

This clonotype was detected many times. CDR3 nucleotides: TGCGCCAGCAGCGGGAGTCCAGATACGCAGTATTTT. It encodes CASSGSPDTQYF. This chain connects TRBV4-1 to TRBJ2-3; perhaps TRBD2 as D (5 bases). Germline CDR1 and CDR2: MGHRA and YSYEKL. CDR3 length: 12 amino acids. The V and J ends lost 5 bases and 4 bases respectively, with 7 bases between them.

This clonotype came up many times. This rearrangement joins TRBV18 to TRBJ1-6; no clear D. This CDR3 comprises 16 residues. Deletions cut 2 bases from V and 0 bases from J, with 8 bases between. The V gene's germline CDR1 is KGHSH and CDR2 LQKENI. The CDR3 DNA reads as TGTGCCAGCTCACCATGGACGAGCTCCTATAATTCACCCCTCCACTTT. It yields the protein CASSPWTSSYNSPLHF.

This chain connects TRBV3-1 to TRBJ2-5; 11 bases map to TRBD2. Germline CDR1 LGHDT, CDR2 YNNKEL (reference sequence). The CDR3 is made up of 15 amino acids. The V segment lost 3 bases and the J segment 5 bases; nucleotides outside the gene matches: 5. The CDR3 DNA sequence: TGTGCCAGCAGCCACACTAGCGGGGGAACGGAGACCCAGTACTTC. Protein sequence: CASSHTSGGTETQYF.

The rearrangement joins TRBV6-2 or TRBV6-3 to TRBJ1-1; unclear D gene. Germline values: CDR1 MNHEY, CDR2 SVGEGT. The length of the CDR3 is 14 residues. V gave up 5 bases and J gave up 8 bases, with 18 bases separating them. CDR3 in amino acids: CASSHRRRWTEAFF. The CDR3 DNA reads TGTGCCAGCAGTCACCGCCGTCGATGGACCGAAGCTTTCTTT.

This clonotype was seen ten or more times. The chain uses TRBV5-1 and TRBJ2-7, with 7 positions matching TRBD2. The germline V gene has CDR1 SGHRS and CDR2 YFSETQ. The CDR3 runs 14 residues. V trimming: 2 bases; J trimming: 5 bases; junction bases outside the gene matches: 7. The CDR3: CASSLAGRRNEQYF. CDR3 in DNA: TGCGCCAGCAGCTTAGCGGGACGGCGGAACGAGCAGTACTTC.

This clonotype was seen a handful of times. The chain employs TRBV2 and TRBJ2-5, with 8 bases identical to TRBD2. The CDR3 totals 12 residues. The germline V gene has CDR1 SNHLY and CDR2 FYNNEI. Trimming removed 8 bases from V and 4 bases from J; junction bases left unmatched: 3. The CDR3, as DNA: TGTGCCAGCGACGGGAGGGCAGAGACCCAGTACTTC. Translated: CASDGRAETQYF.

This clonotype has a count of ten or more. The chain links TRBV6-5 to TRBJ2-3; the D gene is possibly TRBD2 (5 bases). Per germline, CDR1 MNHEY and CDR2 SVGAGI. Trimming left V 0 bases short and J 2 bases short, with 15 bases between. The CDR3 runs 17 residues. CDR3 DNA: TGTGCCAGCAGTTACTCAATTTCCCTCGGGGTCACAGATACGCAGTATTTT. Its translation is CASSYSISLGVTDTQYF.

This clonotype occurred many times. The chain recombines TRBV7-2 with TRBJ1-5, with D possibly matching TRBD1 (6 bases). Germline V gene lookup returns CDR1 SGHTA and CDR2 FQGNSA. The V gene lost 5 bases and the J gene lost 5 bases, with 10 bases spanning the gap. The CDR3 sequence is 13 residues long. The chain's CDR3 is CASSQGGDQPQHF. In nucleotides, the CDR3 is TGTGCCAGCAGCCAAGGGGGGGATCAGCCCCAGCATTTT.

CDR3 bases: TGTGCCAGCAGCCCTCAAACAGGGTCGTATGGCTACACCTTC. Residues: CASSPQTGSYGYTF. The V and J genes are TRBV7-2 and TRBJ1-2; D possibly corresponds to TRBD1 (6 bases). Per germline, CDR1 SGHTA and CDR2 FQGNSA. V shed 5 bases and J shed 5 bases, with 15 bases lying between them. The CDR3 loop spans 14 amino acids.

This clonotype came up a few times. The chain combines TRBV6-5 with TRBJ2-2; unclear D gene. The V gene lost 5 bases and the J gene lost 6 bases, with 10 bases spanning the gap. The CDR3 length is 13 residues. Germline lookup yields CDR1 MNHEY and CDR2 SVGAGI. The CDR3 DNA reads TGTGCCAGCAGTCCTGGGCATCCCGGGGAGCTGTTTTTT. Translation gives CASSPGHPGELFF.

This chain uses TRBV3-1 with TRBJ2-3; 9 bases are shared with TRBD2. Looked up from germline, CDR1 is LGHDT and CDR2 is YNNKEL (reference sequence). This CDR3 has 15 amino acids. J was trimmed by 5 bases and V by 0 bases; bases with no gene match: 3. CDR3 sequence reads: CASSQDRGGEDTQYF. In DNA form, the CDR3 reads TGTGCCAGCAGCCAAGATCGCGGGGGGGAAGATACGCAGTATTTT.

J is TRBJ2-7 and V is TRBV6-2 or TRBV6-3; perhaps TRBD1 as D (6 bases). Trimming took 4 bases from V and 5 from J, leaving 18 bases between them. This CDR3 contains 15 residues. Germline-derived CDR1 and CDR2 are MNHEY and SVGEGT. The CDR3 sequence: CASSSGRTDSDEQYV. CDR3 sequence (DNA): TGTGCCAGCAGTTCCGGAAGGACGGACAGTGACGAGCAGTACGTC.

The chain has TRBV7-9 and TRBJ2-5; D might be TRBD1 (5 bases). CDR1 is SEHNR, CDR2 FQNEAQ, per germline (reference sequence). The V end was cut by 4 bases, the J end by 1 base, with 16 bases between. The CDR3 is 16 residues long. This chain's CDR3 is CASSSILRGGQETQYF. CDR3 DNA sequence: TGTGCCAGCAGCTCCATACTTAGGGGCGGCCAAGAGACCCAGTACTTC.

This clonotype was seen a few times. The chain employs TRBV20-1 and TRBJ1-5, with 7 bases lining up with TRBD1. J gave up 7 bases and V 4 bases, and 4 bases lay outside the gene matches. Germline V gene lookup returns CDR1 DFQATT and CDR2 SNEGSKA (reference sequence). This CDR3 has 12 amino acids. The CDR3 region has the DNA TGCAGTGCTAAAGACAGGGCGCAGCCCCAGCATTTT. Translation: CSAKDRAQPQHF.